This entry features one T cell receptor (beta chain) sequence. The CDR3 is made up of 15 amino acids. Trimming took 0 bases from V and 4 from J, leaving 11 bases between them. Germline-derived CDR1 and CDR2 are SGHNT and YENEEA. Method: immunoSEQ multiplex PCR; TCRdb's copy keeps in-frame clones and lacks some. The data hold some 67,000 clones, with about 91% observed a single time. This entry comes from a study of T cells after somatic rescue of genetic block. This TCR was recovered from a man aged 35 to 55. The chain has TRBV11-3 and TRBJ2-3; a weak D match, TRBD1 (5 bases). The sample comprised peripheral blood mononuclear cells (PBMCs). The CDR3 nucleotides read TGTGCCAGCAGCTTAGATTCAAGGGGATCAGATACGCAGTATTTT. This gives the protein CASSLDSRGSDTQYF.